Ten or more counts support the clone carrying this T cell receptor (beta chain). MiXCR, run by TCRdb on the 5' RACE reads, gives a single entry per CDR3 protein. This sample has 15,000 to 25,000 distinct CDR3 sequences; 4% to 5.5% occur once, and the top ten carry 7.2%. These data come from a study of early T cells in non-severe SARS-CoV-2 infection. Deletions cut 7 bases from V and 5 bases from J, with 17 bases between. Germline values: CDR1 SEHNR, CDR2 FQNEAQ (reference sequence). The CDR3 is 14 amino acids. The TCR was taken from an adult who was a healthcare worker with PCR-confirmed SARS-CoV-2 infection or an uninfected control (not recorded which). The sequenced sample was whole blood. The rearrangement uses TRBV7-9 and TRBJ2-5; either TRBD1 or TRBD2 may fit D (6 bases each). CDR3 coding DNA: TGTGCCAGCAATCCCCCGGGGGCGGAGGAGACCCAGTACTTC. Translated: CASNPPGAEETQYF.